The 23 T cell receptor beta chains in this list originate from one sample, sequenced in a study of blood T cell repertoires in COVID-19. Using immunoSEQ multiplex PCR, the repertoire was profiled, and TCRdb retains in-frame clones only, with some absent. This repertoire shows tens of thousands of clones, about 81% found once; its top ten account for roughly 15%. Sequencing used peripheral blood. The source is a human donor with acute or convalescent COVID-19. The donor label of this sample is uncertain.

The chain is built from TRBV5-1 and TRBJ2-1; D is ambiguous. Trimming removed 0 bases from V and 12 bases from J, with 7 bases in between. From germline, CDR1 is SGHRS and CDR2 YFSETQ. This CDR3 is built from 11 residues. This CDR3 is CASSLEGGQFF. The DNA of the CDR3 is TGCGCCAGCAGCTTGGAAGGCGGGCAGTTCTTC.

The V gene is TRBV2, the J gene TRBJ2-2; D is possibly TRBD1 (5 bases). V was pared by 3 bases and J by 4 bases, with 9 bases between. Germline V gene data show CDR1 as SNHLY and CDR2 as FYNNEI. The CDR3 extends over 14 amino acids. The CDR3 loop reads CASSEVQATGELFF. The DNA of the CDR3 is TGTGCCAGCAGTGAGGTACAGGCCACCGGGGAGCTGTTTTTT.

The chain joins TRBV11-1 to TRBJ2-7; 8 bases are a match to TRBD1. Looked up from germline, CDR1 is SGHAT and CDR2 is FQDESV (reference sequence). The CDR3 covers 16 residues. The ends lost 4 bases at V and 3 bases at J; junction bases unmatched: 11. The DNA for the CDR3 is TGTGCCAGCAGCTCACCCTGGACAGGGACGTACTACGAGCAGTACTTC. Translated, it gives CASSSPWTGTYYEQYF.

The chain employs TRBV10-3 and TRBJ1-2, with 8 bases that match TRBD1. CDR1 is ENHRY, CDR2 SYGVKD, per germline. With 10 bases clipped from V and 6 bases from J, the junction kept 13 bases outside the gene matches. This CDR3 contains 14 residues. CDR3 in DNA: TGTGCCACCCGGGGGGTGGACAGGGCAAATGGCTACACCTTC. It codes for CATRGVDRANGYTF.

CDR3 amino acids: CASSVGWQGHEQYF. CDR3 in DNA: TGTGCCAGCAGCGTAGGTTGGCAGGGCCACGAGCAGTACTTC. This rearrangement joins TRBV9 to TRBJ2-7, with D perhaps TRBD1 (5 bases). This CDR3 region has 14 residues. Germline V gene sequence: CDR1 SGDLS, CDR2 YYNGEE. Trimming took 0 bases from V and 5 from J, leaving 12 bases between them.

This clone was seen only once. The chain has TRBV12-3 or TRBV12-4 and TRBJ1-2; D call uncertain. CDR3 length: 11 amino acids. V was trimmed by 6 bases and J by 7 bases, leaving 9 bases between them. The CDR3 DNA reads as TGTGCCAGCAGAGACTTCGGTGGCTACACCTTC. Residues: CASRDFGGYTF.

This chain connects TRBV4-3 to TRBJ2-5; 11 nucleotides match TRBD2. With 2 bases clipped from V and 2 bases from J, the junction kept 7 bases outside the gene matches. The CDR3 is made up of 17 amino acids. The germline CDR1 and CDR2 sequences are LGHNA and YSLEER. CDR3 nucleotides: TGCGCCAGCAGCCAAACGGCGCCTAGCGGGGGGCAAGAGACCCAGTACTTC. Translating gives CASSQTAPSGGQETQYF.

The chain employs TRBV7-8 and TRBJ1-2, with D possibly TRBD1 on 6 matching bases. The CDR3 consists of 15 residues. Looked up from germline, CDR1 is SGHVS and CDR2 is FQNEAQ. Trimming removed 1 base from V and 3 bases from J, with 12 bases in between. DNA of the CDR3: TGTGCCAGCAGCTTAGTGGGACAAAGGGACTATGGCTACACCTTC. Translation gives CASSLVGQRDYGYTF.

In this sample, this clone turned up a few times. The chain joins TRBV15 to TRBJ2-7; the match to TRBD2 covers 8 bases. The CDR3 contains 16 residues. V gave up 0 bases and J gave up 6 bases; unmatched junction bases: 10. The V gene's germline CDR1 is LNHNV and CDR2 YYDKDF (reference sequence). CDR3 amino acids: CATSRDPRRAGGEQYF. The CDR3 DNA follows: TGTGCCACCAGCAGAGATCCGCGCAGGGCGGGAGGCGAGCAGTACTTC. The whole variable domain, remainder taken from reference TRBV15 and TRBJ2-7, is DAMVIQNPRYQVTQFGKPVTLSCSQTLNHNVMYWYQQKSSQAPKLLFHYYDKDFNNEADTPDNFQSRRPNTSFCFLDIRSPGLGDTAMYLCATSRDPRRAGGEQYFGPGTRLTVT.

The chain couples TRBV7-2 to TRBJ1-5, with D tentatively TRBD1 (6 bases). Trimming left V 2 bases short and J 0 bases short, with 11 bases between. This CDR3 is built from 16 residues. Germline CDR1 and CDR2: SGHTA and FQGNSA. The CDR3 spells CASSLTQGYSNQPQHF. For the CDR3, the DNA is TGTGCCAGCAGCTTAACACAGGGTTATAGCAATCAGCCCCAGCATTTT.

This sequence joins TRBV6-5 and TRBJ2-7; unclear D gene. The germline V gene has CDR1 MNHEY and CDR2 SVGAGI. The CDR3 is 13 amino acids. Trimming stripped 2 bases from V and 4 bases from J, with 9 bases between. CDR3 protein: CASSYASRYEQYF. CDR3 nucleotide sequence: TGTGCCAGCAGTTACGCCTCGCGATACGAGCAGTACTTC.

This clone was seen a handful of times. This chain links TRBV6-6 with TRBJ2-5; D perhaps matches TRBD2 (6 bases). The CDR3 is made up of 14 amino acids. CDR1 is MNHNY, CDR2 SVGAGI, per germline (reference sequence). The V gene lost 2 bases and the J gene lost 4 bases, with 11 bases spanning the gap. CDR3 in DNA: TGTGCCAGCAGTTACACTAGCTCGGGAGAGACCCAGTACTTC. Its translation is CASSYTSSGETQYF.

The rearrangement joins TRBV7-9 to TRBJ1-3; D uncertain. The CDR3 loop spans 14 amino acids. V was clipped by 5 bases and J by 3 bases, with 11 bases between them. CDR1 and CDR2 (germline): SEHNR, FQNEAQ (reference sequence). CDR3 DNA: TGTGCCAGCAGCCTATTGACTGGTGGAAACACCATATATTTT. As protein: CASSLLTGGNTIYF.

The chain has TRBV23-1 and TRBJ1-2, with TRBD1 matching 10 bases. TRBV23-1 is annotated as an ORF whose role is uncertain. The CDR3 has 15 residues. Trimming cost V 0 bases and J 8 bases; bases outside gene matches: 6. The CDR3 region has the DNA TGCGCCAGCAGTCAATCCCGACAGGGGGCGGTAGGCTACACCTTC. Its translation is CASSQSRQGAVGYTF.

The chain uses TRBV7-2 and TRBJ2-4, with TRBD2 identical over 12 bases. V dropped 5 bases and J dropped 8; count of bases not matched to a gene: 10. Germline V gene sequence: CDR1 SGHTA, CDR2 FQGNSA. The CDR3 extends over 16 amino acids. The CDR3 loop reads CASSRTSGNMVDIQYF. In DNA form, the CDR3 reads TGTGCCAGCAGCCGGACTAGCGGGAATATGGTAGACATTCAGTACTTC.

The J gene is TRBJ2-3, the V gene TRBV7-2; 10 bases agree with TRBD1. Germline V gene lookup returns CDR1 SGHTA and CDR2 FQGNSA. CDR3 size: 16 residues. J lost 2 bases, V lost 5 bases, and 7 bases had no gene match. The CDR3 region has the DNA TGTGCCAGCAGCCTCGGGACAGGGGCGTACACAGATACGCAGTATTTT. It codes for CASSLGTGAYTDTQYF. The whole variable domain, filled in from reference TRBV7-2 and TRBJ2-3, reads GAGVSQSPSNKVTEKGKDVELRCDPISGHTALYWYRQSLGQGLEFLIYFQGNSAPDKSGLPSDRFSAERTGGSVSTLTIQRTQQEDSAVYLCASSLGTGAYTDTQYFGPGTRLTVL.

The chain carries TRBV4-1 and TRBJ2-7, with D possibly TRBD2 on 6 matching bases. Trimming took 4 bases from V and 3 from J, leaving 16 bases between them. The CDR3 sequence is 15 residues long. The germline V gene has CDR1 MGHRA and CDR2 YSYEKL. CDR3 protein: CASSPTGTARYEQYF. CDR3 coding DNA: TGCGCCAGCAGCCCAACCGGGACTGCTCGCTACGAGCAGTACTTC.

The chain couples TRBV5-1 to TRBJ1-1; D gene uncertain. This CDR3 has 13 residues. CDR1 SGHRS and CDR2 YFSETQ come from the germline V gene. Trimming removed 4 bases from V and 3 bases from J, with 10 bases in between. Here the CDR3 reads CASSPHFDTEAFF. DNA of the CDR3: TGCGCCAGCAGCCCCCATTTTGACACTGAAGCTTTCTTT. Looking up the rest from reference TRBV5-1 and TRBJ1-1 gives the full variable domain: KAGVTQTPRYLIKTRGQQVTLSCSPISGHRSVSWYQQTPGQGLQFLFEYFSETQRNKGNFPGRFSGRQFSNSRSEMNVSTLELGDSALYLCASSPHFDTEAFFGQGTRLTVV.

This rearrangement joins TRBV29-1 to TRBJ2-3, with TRBD2 matching 11 bases. CDR3 length: 14 amino acids. Germline V gives CDR1 SQVTM, CDR2 ANQGSEA. Trimming cost V 5 bases and J 5 bases; bases outside gene matches: 6. The DNA of the CDR3 is TGCAGCGTTCCGACTAGCGGGAAGATAGATACGCAGTATTTT. Translating it yields CSVPTSGKIDTQYF.

This sequence joins TRBV30 and TRBJ1-1; 7 bases match TRBD1. Germline CDR1 GTSNPN, CDR2 SVGIG (reference sequence). The CDR3 is 14 amino acids. The ends lost 3 bases at V and 1 base at J; junction bases unmatched: 5. The CDR3: CAWSAGQPNTEAFF. CDR3 nucleotides: TGTGCCTGGAGCGCGGGACAGCCGAACACTGAAGCTTTCTTT. Full variable domain (outside the CDR3, taken from reference TRBV30 and TRBJ1-1): SQTIHQWPATLVQPVGSPLSLECTVEGTSNPNLYWYRQAAGRGLQLLFYSVGIGQISSEVPQNLSASRPQDRQFILSSKKLLLSDSGFYLCAWSAGQPNTEAFFGQGTRLTVV.

The chain links TRBV10-2 to TRBJ1-1; tentatively, D is TRBD1 (6 bases). CDR3 length equals 14 residues. V shed 6 bases and J shed 0 bases, with 11 bases lying between them. In germline, CDR1 is WSHSY, CDR2 SAAADI. CDR3 residues: CASRGQTVNTEAFF. In nucleotides, the CDR3 is TGCGCCAGCAGAGGACAGACAGTGAACACTGAAGCTTTCTTT.

This clone turned up a few times. The gene calls are TRBV28 and TRBJ2-7; TRBD1 might be the D (6 bases). This CDR3 comprises 15 residues. The germline V gene has CDR1 MDHEN and CDR2 SYDVKM. Trimming removed 7 bases from V and 3 bases from J, with 19 bases in between. In DNA form, the CDR3 reads TGTGCCAGCACCTCGGGTGGGACATCACTCTACGAGCAGTACTTC. It yields the protein CASTSGGTSLYEQYF.

V usage is TRBV28 and J usage is TRBJ1-2, with D unresolved. The CDR3 has 12 residues. Germline V lookup: CDR1 MDHEN, CDR2 SYDVKM. Trimming cost V 5 bases and J 4 bases, with 8 bases left between them. DNA of the CDR3: TGTGCCAGCAGTATCGGTGGCTATGGCTACACCTTC. The encoded protein is CASSIGGYGYTF.